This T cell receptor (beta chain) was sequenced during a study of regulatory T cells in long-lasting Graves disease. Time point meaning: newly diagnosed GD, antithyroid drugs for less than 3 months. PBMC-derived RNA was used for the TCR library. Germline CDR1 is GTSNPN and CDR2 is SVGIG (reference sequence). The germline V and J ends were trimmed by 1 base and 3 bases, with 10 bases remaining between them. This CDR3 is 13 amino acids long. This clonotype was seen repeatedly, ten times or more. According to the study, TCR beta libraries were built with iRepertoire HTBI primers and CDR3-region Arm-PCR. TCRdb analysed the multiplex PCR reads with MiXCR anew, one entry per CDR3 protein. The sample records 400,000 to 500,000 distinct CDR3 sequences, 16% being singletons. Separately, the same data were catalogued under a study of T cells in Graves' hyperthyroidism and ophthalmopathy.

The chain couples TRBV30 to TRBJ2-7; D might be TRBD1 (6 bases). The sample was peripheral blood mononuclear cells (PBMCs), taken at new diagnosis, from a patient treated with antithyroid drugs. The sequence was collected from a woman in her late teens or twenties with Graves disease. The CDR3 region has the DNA TGTGCCTGGAGTGCAGGGACATACTACGAGCAGTACTTC. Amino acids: CAWSAGTYYEQYF.